Each of the 20 T cell receptor beta chains below was sequenced from the same sample in a study of T-cell reconstitution after alpha-beta-depleted transplantation in children (dated by TCRdb to the mid-2010s). The library came from PCR. The sample was run on an Illumina HiSeq 2500. Molecular barcoding was employed in the preparation of TCR libraries, with unique molecular identifiers being used to normalize TCRbeta repertoire quantification. TCRdb cleaned the public reads at Q25 with fastp, built clones with MiXCR and kept in-frame beta chains. Entries that share a CDR3 protein sequence are merged under the most common genes and DNA. This sample gives about a million distinct CDR3 sequences in total; about 29% of them show up just once. Roughly 31% of the sample goes to the ten largest clones. The sample's treatment or condition label, decoded: allogeneic hematopoietic cell transplantation with graft depleted of TCRalphabeta T cells and CD19 B cells.

The material was PBMCs, mostly from graft donor cells, obtained 360 days after TCRalphabeta/CD19-depleted stem cell transplant. The receptor set was obtained from a boy less than two years old who had a stem cell transplant for SCID, so the T cells may come from the graft donor.

This clonotype was counted only a few times. The chain combines TRBV20-1 with TRBJ2-7, with 15 bases identical to TRBD2. V was pared by 5 bases and J by 5 bases, with 7 bases of the junction left unmatched. CDR3 length: 15 residues. Germline CDR1 DFQATT, CDR2 SNEGSKA (reference sequence). The chain's CDR3 is CSAGLAGGLRNEQYF. The DNA of the CDR3 is TGCAGTGCTGGACTAGCGGGGGGGCTGCGGAACGAGCAGTACTTC.

This clonotype appeared once. V gene TRBV12-5 combines with J gene TRBJ2-3, with D possibly matching TRBD1 (5 bases). Trimming removed 5 bases at V and 5 bases at J, with 23 bases between. This CDR3 has 17 amino acids. Per germline, CDR1 LGHNT and CDR2 FRNRAP. This CDR3 is CASGRNRHDSLLDTQYF. The CDR3 nucleotides read TGTGCTAGTGGTCGGAATCGACACGACAGTTTGTTAGATACGCAGTATTTT. The full variable domain, with the rest looked up from reference TRBV12-5 and TRBJ2-3, is DARVTQTPRHKVTEMGQEVTMRCQPILGHNTVFWYRQTMMQGLELLAYFRNRAPLDDSGMPKDRFSAEMPDATLATLKIQPSEPRDSAVYFCASGRNRHDSLLDTQYFGPGTRLTVL.

The chain carries TRBV11-2 and TRBJ2-3; 12 nucleotides agree with TRBD2. The CDR3 extends over 17 amino acids. J gave up 2 bases and V 5 bases, and 8 bases lay outside the gene matches. The germline V gene encodes CDR1 SGHAT and CDR2 FQNNGV. The CDR3 here is CASSPRTSGAHTDTQYF. CDR3 nucleotides: TGTGCCAGCAGCCCGCGGACTAGCGGGGCCCACACAGATACGCAGTATTTT.

This chain connects TRBV4-3 to TRBJ2-1; TRBD1 matches 10 bases. The CDR3 is made up of 15 amino acids. J lost 7 bases, V lost 1 base, and 4 bases had no gene match. Germline CDR1 reads LGHNA; CDR2 reads YSLEER. The DNA for the CDR3 is TGCGCCAGCAGCCAAGTGGACAGGGGGATGAATGAGCAGTTCTTC. It specifies CASSQVDRGMNEQFF.

The chain is built from TRBV9 and TRBJ2-1, with TRBD1 as a possible D gene (5 bases). Between the trimmed V and J ends, which lost 4 bases and 4 bases, there was a span of 12 bases. CDR3 length equals 14 residues. Germline V gives CDR1 SGDLS, CDR2 YYNGEE. As DNA, the CDR3 is TGTGCCAGCAGCACTTCTAGACAGTACAATGAGCAGTTCTTC. It translates to CASSTSRQYNEQFF. The complete variable domain, with remaining parts taken from reference TRBV9 and TRBJ2-1, reads DSGVTQTPKHLITATGQRVTLRCSPRSGDLSVYWYQQSLDQGLQFLIQYYNGEERAKGNILERFSAQQFPDLHSELNLSSLELGDSALYFCASSTSRQYNEQFFGPGTRLTVL.

The chain employs TRBV29-1 and TRBJ2-3; D not certain. Germline-derived CDR1 and CDR2 are SQVTM and ANQGSEA. V was clipped by 0 bases and J by 2 bases, with 6 bases between them. This CDR3 has 13 residues. The CDR3, as DNA: TGCAGCGTTGAAGAGGGTCCCACAGATACGCAGTATTTT. This codes for CSVEEGPTDTQYF.

J is TRBJ2-7 and V is TRBV20-1, with 9 bases lining up with TRBD1. Per the germline V gene, CDR1 is DFQATT and CDR2 is SNEGSKA (reference sequence). There are 15 residues in the CDR3. Trimming at V came to 1 base and at J to 1 base, leaving 5 bases not matched to a gene. CDR3 sequence: CSARADRGLSYEQYF. In nucleotides, the CDR3 is TGCAGTGCTAGAGCGGACAGGGGCTTATCCTACGAGCAGTACTTC.

The chain joins TRBV28 to TRBJ1-2, with 10 bases fitting TRBD1. Germline V gene sequence: CDR1 MDHEN, CDR2 SYDVKM. The ends lost 5 bases at V and 6 bases at J; junction bases unmatched: 9. The CDR3 totals 15 residues. The CDR3 spells CASSPFDRGRDGYTF. CDR3 nucleotide sequence: TGTGCCAGCAGTCCCTTTGACAGGGGGCGCGATGGCTACACCTTC.

CDR3 bases: TGCAGCGCTGGCCCCCTTGAATTTGGGCAGTTCTTC. Protein: CSAGPLEFGQFF. V usage is TRBV29-1 and J usage is TRBJ2-1, with D unclear. CDR1 SQVTM and CDR2 ANQGSEA come from the germline V gene. This CDR3 has 12 residues. Trimming cost V 7 bases and J 12 bases, with 19 bases left between them.

This chain joins TRBV2 and TRBJ2-2; D is perhaps TRBD1 or TRBD2 (5 bases each). V lost 5 bases and J lost 0, with 13 bases in between. Germline values: CDR1 SNHLY, CDR2 FYNNEI. The CDR3 is made up of 16 amino acids. CDR3 protein: CASSRGAISNTGELFF. As DNA, the CDR3 is TGTGCCAGCAGTAGAGGGGCAATCTCGAACACCGGGGAGCTGTTTTTT.

The J gene is TRBJ2-7, the V gene TRBV7-8; 8 nucleotides match TRBD1. Germline values: CDR1 SGHVS, CDR2 FQNEAQ. V gave up 4 bases and J gave up 10 bases; unmatched junction bases: 6. This CDR3 region has 12 residues. The DNA of the CDR3 is TGTGCCAGCAGCTCGGGACAGGAAGGTCAGTACTTC. It yields the protein CASSSGQEGQYF. Combining the CDR3 with reference TRBV7-8 and TRBJ2-7 gives the whole variable domain GAGVSQSPRYKVAKRGQDVALRCDPISGHVSLFWYQQALGQGPEFLTYFQNEAQLDKSGLPSDRFFAERPEGSVSTLKIQRTQQEDSAVYLCASSSGQEGQYFGPGTRLTVT.

J is TRBJ2-1 and V is TRBV7-6; D is ambiguous. This CDR3 comprises 14 residues. Trimming shortened V by 1 base and J by 8 bases, and 12 bases separated the two germline ends. Per germline, CDR1 SGHVS and CDR2 FNYEAQ. This CDR3 is CASSLEVGMDEQFF. In DNA, the CDR3 is TGTGCCAGCAGCTTAGAAGTAGGGATGGATGAGCAGTTCTTC.

The CDR3 here is CASSLSARNEQYF. As DNA, the CDR3 is TGTGCCAGCAGTTTATCGGCTCGGAACGAGCAGTACTTC. The gene calls are TRBV12-3 or TRBV12-4 and TRBJ2-7, with no clear D. The CDR3 is made up of 13 amino acids. With 2 bases removed from V and 5 bases from J, the gap between germline ends came to 10 bases.

This clonotype has a count of ten or more. The chain has TRBV11-2 and TRBJ2-1; D assignment may be TRBD1 or TRBD2 (7 bases each). V was trimmed by 3 bases and J by 7 bases, leaving 16 bases between them. The CDR3 is made up of 15 amino acids. Per the germline V gene, CDR1 is SGHAT and CDR2 is FQNNGV. The CDR3 sequence is CASSLGGGARNEQFF. The CDR3 DNA sequence: TGTGCCAGCAGCTTGGGAGGGGGCGCGAGGAATGAGCAGTTCTTC.

This clonotype was recorded only once. V and J are TRBV5-5 and TRBJ2-7, with D perhaps given as TRBD1 or TRBD2 (7 bases each). This CDR3 is 16 amino acids long. With 5 bases removed from V and 0 bases from J, the gap between germline ends came to 18 bases. Germline CDR1 SGHKS, CDR2 YYEKEE (reference sequence). In nucleotides, the CDR3 is TGTGCCAGCAGTTGGCGGGGGACAGACAACTCCTACGAGCAGTACTTC. Translating gives CASSWRGTDNSYEQYF.

The J gene is TRBJ1-2, the V gene TRBV7-9; D not resolved. CDR3 size: 15 residues. Germline V CDR1 and CDR2: SEHNR, FQNEAQ (reference sequence). V shed 7 bases and J shed 3 bases, with 18 bases lying between them. The CDR3 DNA reads TGTGCCAGCACCTTGCTGACTGCCTTGGACTATGGCTACACCTTC. It translates to CASTLLTALDYGYTF.

This chain links TRBV18 with TRBJ2-5; 7 bases agree with TRBD1. The CDR3 contains 15 residues. Germline V gene data show CDR1 as KGHSH and CDR2 as LQKENI. The ends lost 4 bases at V and 1 base at J; junction bases unmatched: 6. The CDR3 DNA reads TGTGCCAGCTCACGAGGGACAGCCATCCAAGAGACCCAGTACTTC. Protein: CASSRGTAIQETQYF.

The chain recombines TRBV29-1 with TRBJ2-7; TRBD1 is a possible D gene (6 bases). V lost 5 bases, J lost 0 bases, and 11 bases lay in between. Germline V CDR1 and CDR2: SQVTM, ANQGSEA. CDR3 size: 13 residues. The CDR3 reads CSVILDSSYEQYF. The CDR3 DNA reads TGCAGCGTTATTTTGGACAGCTCCTACGAGCAGTACTTC.

The rearrangement joins TRBV11-2 to TRBJ2-6; a weak D match, TRBD1 (6 bases). V was trimmed by 5 bases and J by 0 bases, leaving 14 bases between them. This CDR3 has 17 amino acids. CDR1 and CDR2 (germline): SGHAT, FQNNGV. DNA for the CDR3: TGTGCCAGCAGCCCGCCGGGACATTTCTCTGGGGCCAACGTCCTGACTTTC. Its protein product is CASSPPGHFSGANVLTF.

This chain joins TRBV24-1 and TRBJ2-3; perhaps TRBD1 as D (6 bases). V was pared by 6 bases and J by 3 bases, with 9 bases between. The CDR3 sequence is 13 residues long. Looked up from germline, CDR1 is KGHDR and CDR2 is SFDVKD. The CDR3 spells CATSQGLTDTQYF. The DNA for the CDR3 is TGTGCCACCAGTCAGGGGTTGACAGATACGCAGTATTTT.